This entry lists 3 T cell receptor beta chains sequenced from one sample in a study of shared clonotypes between healthy human individuals. The assay was immunoSEQ multiplex PCR, and TCRdb's table has in-frame clones only and misses some. This table has roughly 2 million clones, under 97% appearing once. Material for sequencing was naive CD4+ T cells sorted from blood. Regarding subset: CD45RA+ positively selected. These receptors originate from a man in his late teens or twenties in good health.

The V call is TRBV4-1, the J call TRBJ2-2; TRBD2 agrees at 8 bases. The CDR3 runs to 17 residues. CDR1 and CDR2 from the germline V gene are MGHRA and YSYEKL. The V segment lost 1 base and the J segment 4 bases; nucleotides outside the gene matches: 8. Here the CDR3 reads CASSQVSLAAVTGELFF. The CDR3 DNA sequence: TGCGCCAGCAGCCAAGTGTCACTAGCGGCCGTCACCGGGGAGCTGTTTTTT.

This clone was detected once. This chain connects TRBV7-2 to TRBJ2-2; 8 bases line up with TRBD2. Losses at the gene ends were 8 bases for V and 7 bases for J; bases not matched to a gene: 15. CDR1 and CDR2 from the germline V gene are SGHTA and FQGNSA. There are 16 residues in the CDR3. In DNA form, the CDR3 reads TGTGCCAGCGACCCAAAAGAGCGGGGGCGAGACGGGGAGCTGTTTTTT. Translation: CASDPKERGRDGELFF.

J is TRBJ1-1 and V is TRBV14, with D unresolved. Trimming shortened V by 1 base and J by 10 bases, and 10 bases separated the two germline ends. The CDR3 runs 12 residues. Germline lookup yields CDR1 SGHDN and CDR2 FVKESK. In DNA, the CDR3 is TGTGCCAGCAGCCAAGGGCGTATAGGAGCTTTCTTT. This encodes CASSQGRIGAFF.